This TCR beta chain was identified in a study of cytomegalovirus exposure and HLA in healthy donors. Profiling relied on immunoSEQ multiplex PCR, and the TCRdb table lists in-frame clones only, not all of them. The sample includes about 88,000 clones, approximately 81% seen only once; the top ten take about an eighth. This CDR3 comprises 16 residues. V was pared by 4 bases and J by 0 bases, with 13 bases between. Germline CDR1 and CDR2: SEHNR and FQNEAQ (reference sequence). V usage is TRBV7-9 and J usage is TRBJ2-1, with D unresolved. This TCR derives from a woman aged 18-35 years in good health and CMV-seropositive. Sequences were obtained from PBMCs. The CDR3 bases are TGTGCCAGCAGCTCGCCCTTCCGGAGCTCCTACAATGAGCAGTTCTTC. This gives the protein CASSSPFRSSYNEQFF.